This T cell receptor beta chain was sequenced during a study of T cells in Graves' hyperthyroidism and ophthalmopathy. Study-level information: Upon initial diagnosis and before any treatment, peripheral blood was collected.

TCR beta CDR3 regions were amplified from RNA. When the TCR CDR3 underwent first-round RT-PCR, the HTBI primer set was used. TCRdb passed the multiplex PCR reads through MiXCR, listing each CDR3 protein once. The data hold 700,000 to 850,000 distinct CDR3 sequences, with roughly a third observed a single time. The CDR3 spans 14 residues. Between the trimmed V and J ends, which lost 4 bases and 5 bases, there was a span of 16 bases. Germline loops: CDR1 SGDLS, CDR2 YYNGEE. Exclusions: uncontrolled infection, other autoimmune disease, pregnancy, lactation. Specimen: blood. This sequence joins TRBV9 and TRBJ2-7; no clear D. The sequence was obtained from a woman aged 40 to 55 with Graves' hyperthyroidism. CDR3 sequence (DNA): TGTGCCAGCAGCCCCGGAAGGCGATCGGACGAGCAGTACTTC. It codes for CASSPGRRSDEQYF.